These T cell receptor beta chains were read from a single sample in a study of shared clonotypes between healthy human individuals. Here immunoSEQ multiplex PCR was the method, and the copy in TCRdb shows in-frame clones only, minus some. The data show 980,000 or so clones, over 75% seen once. Sequencing was done on a sample of memory CD4+ T cells sorted from blood. These TCRs come from a man between 18 and 29 years old in good health. Each CDR3 is given with its conserved first and last residue. D genes are given only for firm matches. Only part of the rows carry a size: once, few, many, or a class if the clone is expanded.

d_call j_call v_call clone_size cdr3_nt cdr3_aa
TRBD1 TRBJ1-4 TRBV2 NA TGTGCCAGCAGCGGACAGGGGGAAATCAGGATGCTGTTTTTT CASSGQGEIRMLFF
NA TRBJ1-1 TRBV7-2 NA TGTGCCAGCAGCTTAGGAGCGAACACTGAAGCTTTCTTT CASSLGANTEAFF
TRBD1 TRBJ2-5 TRBV5-1 NA TGCGCCAGCAGCTTGGCTACAGGGGGCGCGGAGACCCAGTACTTC CASSLATGGAETQYF
NA TRBJ1-5 TRBV5-8 NA TGTGCCAGCAGCCCCCCAGGGCGGGGCAATCAGCCCCAGCATTTT CASSPPGRGNQPQHF
NA TRBJ2-7 TRBV7-6 many TGTGCCAGCAGCACCTTCGGAGGGGCCGAGCAGTACTTC CASSTFGGAEQYF
TRBD1 TRBJ1-4 TRBV10-1 NA TGCGCCAGCAGTGAGTCGGGACAGAAGAATGAAAAACTGTTTTTT CASSESGQKNEKLFF
NA TRBJ2-2 TRBV7-3 NA TGTGCCAGCAGCCCTTCCCCCACCGGGGAGCTGTTTTTT CASSPSPTGELFF
NA TRBJ2-1 TRBV7-9 NA TGTGCCAGCAGCTTAGCTACACTTAATGAGCAGTTCTTC CASSLATLNEQFF
TRBD2 TRBJ2-1 TRBV5-1 NA TGCGCCAGCAGCTTGGTAGCGGGAGGAGGGAATGAGCAGTTCTTC CASSLVAGGGNEQFF
NA TRBJ2-7 TRBV12-2 NA TGTGCAAGTCGCCGGTTGTGCGGGAGCCCCTCCTACGAGCAGTACTTC CASRRLCGSPSYEQYF
TRBD1 TRBJ1-4 TRBV28 NA TGTGCCAGCAGCTCGACAGGGTTAAAGGGGAACGAAAAACTGTTTTTT CASSSTGLKGNEKLFF
NA TRBJ2-2 TRBV7-9 NA TGTGCCAGCAGCTTAGATGGTTCGTACGGGGAGCTGTTTTTT CASSLDGSYGELFF
NA TRBJ2-7 TRBV5-1 many TGCGCCAGCAGCTTGGGACGGAGCTACGAGCAGTACTTC CASSLGRSYEQYF
NA TRBJ2-6 TRBV6-1 NA TGTGCCAGCAGTGGGACAGGGAGGGGGGGCAAGGCCAACGTCCTGACTTTC CASSGTGRGGKANVLTF
NA TRBJ1-6 TRBV30 NA TGTGCCTGCTCACAGGGATCGGGTAATTCACCCCTCCACTTT CACSQGSGNSPLHF
TRBD1 TRBJ1-5 TRBV6-5 NA TGTGCCAGCAGTTCGACGACAGGGGGCTCGCAGCCCCAGCATTTT CASSSTTGGSQPQHF
NA TRBJ1-1 TRBV7-2 once TGTGCCAGCAGCAAGGGGTGGAGTCCGAACACTGAAGCTTTCTTT CASSKGWSPNTEAFF
NA TRBJ2-1 TRBV7-2 NA TGTGCCAGCAGCTTGGACTTTGGCAGTCCTGAGCAGTTCTTC CASSLDFGSPEQFF
NA TRBJ1-1 TRBV29-1 NA TGCAGCGCACGCCACGGGACCCTGGGGACTGAAGCTTTCTTT CSARHGTLGTEAFF
NA TRBJ1-2 TRBV19 once TGTGCCAGTAGTATATCTGTGGACACGGCGAGGGGCTACACCTTC CASSISVDTARGYTF